Each of the 26 T cell receptor beta chains below was sequenced from the same sample in a study of cytomegalovirus exposure and HLA in healthy donors. The PCR contained 60 Vbeta and 13 Jbeta primers. The data were produced by immunoSEQ multiplex PCR, yet TCRdb's version contains in-frame clones alone and is incomplete. The sample gives approximately 140,000 clones, about 84% of which show up once; 1.2% is in the top ten. Sequenced material: PBMCs. Receptors originate from a boy aged 5-17 years in good health and CMV-seronegative.

This clone occurred a few times. The chain links TRBV4-2 to TRBJ2-7, with 7 nucleotides matching TRBD1. CDR1 LGHNA and CDR2 YNFKEQ come from the germline V gene. There are 14 residues in the CDR3. The J segment lost 2 bases and the V segment lost 2 bases, leaving 3 bases of the junction unmatched. The DNA of the CDR3 is TGTGCCAGCAGCCAAACCGGGACAGCCTACGAGCAGTACTTC. This translates into CASSQTGTAYEQYF.

This clone was detected only a few times. The rearrangement links TRBV2 to TRBJ2-3, with D uncertain. CDR3 length: 13 amino acids. Trimming stripped 1 base from V and 2 bases from J, with 4 bases between. CDR1 is SNHLY, CDR2 FYNNEI, per germline. In nucleotides, the CDR3 is TGTGCCAGCAGTGAAGGACTCACAGATACGCAGTATTTT. Its protein product is CASSEGLTDTQYF.

This chain joins TRBV30 and TRBJ1-4; 10 positions agree with TRBD1. The CDR3 totals 15 residues. With V trimmed by 5 bases and J by 6 bases, 9 bases remained unmatched. Germline V gene lookup returns CDR1 GTSNPN and CDR2 SVGIG (reference sequence). The CDR3 spells CAWGSGTGDDEKLFF. In nucleotides, the CDR3 is TGTGCCTGGGGATCCGGGACAGGGGATGATGAAAAACTGTTTTTT.

The sample holds a few counts of this clone. V is TRBV6-5 and J is TRBJ1-2; 7 bases match TRBD1. Germline values: CDR1 MNHEY, CDR2 SVGAGI. The J segment lost 3 bases and the V segment lost 6 bases, leaving 4 bases of the junction unmatched. CDR3 length: 13 residues. The CDR3: CASRRDRDYGYTF. The CDR3 DNA sequence: TGTGCCAGCAGGAGGGACAGAGACTATGGCTACACCTTC.

V is TRBV30 and J is TRBJ2-1, with 8 bases lining up with TRBD2. V trimming: 7 bases; J trimming: 5 bases; junction bases outside the gene matches: 4. This CDR3 has 12 residues. Germline loops: CDR1 GTSNPN, CDR2 SVGIG (reference sequence). The CDR3 sequence: CAFQRENNEQFF. CDR3 DNA sequence: TGTGCCTTCCAGCGGGAGAACAATGAGCAGTTCTTC.

V usage is TRBV13 and J usage is TRBJ1-1, with a tentative D call TRBD1 (5 bases). This CDR3 is built from 13 residues. V lost 0 bases, J lost 4 bases, and 6 bases lay in between. CDR1 is PRHDT and CDR2 is FYEKMQ in the germline V gene (reference sequence). DNA of the CDR3: TGTGCCAGCAGCTTAGGTAGGGGCACTGAAGCTTTCTTT. It specifies CASSLGRGTEAFF.

This clone was recorded once. The gene calls are TRBV6-1 and TRBJ2-7, with D possibly TRBD2 on 6 matching bases. The CDR3 loop spans 14 amino acids. V lost 5 bases to trimming and J lost 1 base, with 12 bases between them. The germline V gene encodes CDR1 MNHNS and CDR2 SASEGT. DNA of the CDR3: TGTGCCAGCAGTATTGGACTATTTTCCTACGAGCAGTACTTC. Its translation: CASSIGLFSYEQYF.

This clone was seen just once. V usage is TRBV19 and J usage is TRBJ1-5; 7 bases are a match to TRBD1. The germline gives CDR1 LNHDA, CDR2 SQIVND (reference sequence). Germline trimming cut 5 bases from V and 2 bases from J; bases unmatched to any gene: 6. The CDR3 totals 15 residues. CDR3 amino acids: CASSPDRVGNQPQHF. The CDR3 region has the DNA TGTGCCAGTAGTCCTGACAGGGTGGGCAATCAGCCCCAGCATTTT.

The CDR3 nucleotides read TGTGCCAGCAGCTTAAACTCGGGACAGGGCCATCCCCTCTATGGCTACACCTTC. It encodes CASSLNSGQGHPLYGYTF. The chain recombines TRBV7-8 with TRBJ1-2; 9 nucleotides align to TRBD1. The CDR3 contains 18 residues. J gave up 4 bases and V 2 bases, and 14 bases lay outside the gene matches. Germline CDR1 and CDR2: SGHVS and FQNEAQ.

The V call is TRBV23-1, the J call TRBJ1-1, with 10 bases fitting TRBD1. TRBV23-1 is filed as an ORF, its function uncertain. The CDR3 runs 16 residues. V shed 3 bases, J shed 0 bases, and the junction held 4 bases outside the gene matches. The CDR3 spells CASSHDRGHLNTEAFF. The CDR3 bases are TGCGCCAGCAGTCACGACAGGGGGCATCTGAACACTGAAGCTTTCTTT.

In this sample, this clone turned up once. The chain recombines TRBV30 with TRBJ2-7; TRBD1 matches at 8 bases. The CDR3 extends over 12 amino acids. Germline CDR1 reads GTSNPN; CDR2 reads SVGIG (reference sequence). The junction had 2 bases not matched to a gene; V was cut back by 1 base and J by 6 bases. DNA for the CDR3: TGTGCCTGGAGTGCCACAGGGGGCGAGCAGTACTTC. It translates to CAWSATGGEQYF.

The V gene is TRBV27, the J gene TRBJ2-5; TRBD1 is a possible D gene (6 bases). Between the trimmed V and J ends, which lost 3 bases and 5 bases, there was a span of 10 bases. From germline, CDR1 is MNHEY and CDR2 SMNVEV (reference sequence). The CDR3 is 13 amino acids. CDR3 DNA sequence: TGTGCCAGCAGTTTCGGACAGTGGGAGACCCAGTACTTC. This gives the protein CASSFGQWETQYF.

V is TRBV5-1 and J is TRBJ2-3, with 9 positions matching TRBD1. V trimming: 4 bases; J trimming: 5 bases; junction bases outside the gene matches: 5. This CDR3 spans 14 amino acids. Germline V gene data show CDR1 as SGHRS and CDR2 as YFSETQ. The CDR3 nucleotides are TGCGCCAGCAGCCCCGGGACAGGGCAAGATACGCAGTATTTT. As protein: CASSPGTGQDTQYF.

The V gene is TRBV4-1, the J gene TRBJ2-3; 7 nucleotides match TRBD2. J gave up 2 bases and V 3 bases, and 11 bases lay outside the gene matches. Germline CDR1 MGHRA, CDR2 YSYEKL. This CDR3 is 17 amino acids long. CDR3 DNA: TGCGCCAGCAGCCAGGACCTAGCGGAGGGGATCACAGATACGCAGTATTTT. Translation: CASSQDLAEGITDTQYF.

This chain uses TRBV6-1 with TRBJ2-1; 7 bases map to TRBD1. The ends lost 8 bases at V and 4 bases at J; junction bases unmatched: 5. Per the germline V gene, CDR1 is MNHNS and CDR2 is SASEGT. This CDR3 comprises 13 residues. For the CDR3, the DNA is TGTGCCAGCCATATACAGGGGTACAATGAGCAGTTCTTC. This translates into CASHIQGYNEQFF.

V usage is TRBV11-2 and J usage is TRBJ2-1, with 9 bases matching TRBD2. Germline CDR1 SGHAT, CDR2 FQNNGV. This CDR3 comprises 18 residues. Trimming took 2 bases from V and 2 from J; bases not matched to a gene: 10. The CDR3 region is CASSLYLAGGRAYNEQFF. CDR3 bases: TGTGCCAGCAGCTTATACCTGGCCGGCGGGAGGGCCTACAATGAGCAGTTCTTC.

The chain combines TRBV11-2 with TRBJ2-5; TRBD1 aligns across 9 bases. Germline trimming cut 1 base from V and 5 bases from J; bases unmatched to any gene: 5. The CDR3 consists of 15 residues. Germline loops: CDR1 SGHAT, CDR2 FQNNGV. The CDR3 protein is CASSLGDRAQETQYF. The CDR3 DNA reads as TGTGCCAGCAGCTTAGGGGACAGGGCGCAGGAGACCCAGTACTTC. The full variable domain, in which reference TRBV11-2 and TRBJ2-5 provide the parts outside the CDR3, is EAGVAQSPRYKIIEKRQSVAFWCNPISGHATLYWYQQILGQGPKLLIQFQNNGVVDDSQLPKDRFSAERLKGVDSTLKIQPAKLEDSAVYLCASSLGDRAQETQYFGPGTRLLVL.

The rearrangement uses TRBV21-1 and TRBJ1-3; the table names TRBD1, a call not compared with the DNA. TRBV21-1 is described as a pseudogene. This CDR3 has 12 residues. CDR3 residues: CASNSTGDTIYF. The CDR3 nucleotides are TGTGCCAGCAATTCGACAGGGGACACCATATATTTT.

CDR3 nucleotide sequence: TGTGCCAGCAGCTTAAAGCCAGAGACCCAGTACTTC. Translating gives CASSLKPETQYF. This sequence joins TRBV7-8 and TRBJ2-5; no clear D gene. The CDR3 totals 12 residues. Trimming pared 2 bases from V and 4 bases from J, leaving 5 bases between. Germline V gene lookup returns CDR1 SGHVS and CDR2 FQNEAQ.

The chain has TRBV13 and TRBJ1-1, with 10 bases lining up with TRBD1. Germline CDR1 PRHDT, CDR2 FYEKMQ (reference sequence). The CDR3 sequence is 14 residues long. V shed 5 bases, J shed 4 bases, and the junction held 4 bases outside the gene matches. CDR3 residues: CASSLGQGGTEAFF. The CDR3 nucleotides read TGTGCCAGCAGCCTCGGACAGGGGGGCACTGAAGCTTTCTTT.

The rearrangement uses TRBV5-1 and TRBJ2-2; 8 bases map to TRBD2. CDR3 length equals 15 residues. V shed 3 bases and J 5 bases; nucleotides not matched to a gene: 6. Germline loops: CDR1 SGHRS, CDR2 YFSETQ. The CDR3, as DNA: TGCGCCAGCAGCTCTTGGACTAGCCCTACCGGGGAGCTGTTTTTT. Protein product: CASSSWTSPTGELFF.

The V and J genes are TRBV29-1 and TRBJ2-3, with D perhaps matching TRBD1 (5 bases). With 4 bases removed from V and 2 bases from J, the gap between germline ends came to 10 bases. CDR1 and CDR2 from the germline V gene are SQVTM and ANQGSEA. The CDR3 spans 13 residues. DNA for the CDR3: TGCAGCGTTGGCAGGGCCCCCACAGATACGCAGTATTTT. This gives the protein CSVGRAPTDTQYF.

J is TRBJ2-7 and V is TRBV5-4, with TRBD2 identical over 7 bases. This CDR3 contains 15 residues. CDR1 is SGHNT and CDR2 is YYREEE in the germline V gene (reference sequence). V shed 4 bases and J 0 bases; nucleotides not matched to a gene: 7. CDR3 amino acids: CASSISGSSSYEQYF. CDR3 DNA: TGTGCCAGCAGCATTAGCGGGTCTAGCTCCTACGAGCAGTACTTC.

The chain links TRBV7-2 to TRBJ1-2; D possibly corresponds to TRBD1 (6 bases). Germline V lookup: CDR1 SGHTA, CDR2 FQGNSA. The CDR3 has 14 residues. V was pared by 3 bases and J by 1 base, with 9 bases between. The CDR3 reads CASSFQDSNYGYTF. The CDR3 DNA follows: TGTGCCAGCAGCTTCCAGGACAGTAACTATGGCTACACCTTC. Combining the CDR3 with reference TRBV7-2 and TRBJ1-2 gives the whole variable domain GAGVSQSPSNKVTEKGKDVELRCDPISGHTALYWYRQSLGQGLEFLIYFQGNSAPDKSGLPSDRFSAERTGGSVSTLTIQRTQQEDSAVYLCASSFQDSNYGYTFGSGTRLTVV.

The chain is built from TRBV6-1 and TRBJ1-5, with D unresolved. The CDR3 is 13 amino acids. Trimming took off 11 bases at V and 4 bases at J, with 15 bases between the two ends. From germline, CDR1 is MNHNS and CDR2 SASEGT. The CDR3 spells CAGGQEGNQPQHF. The CDR3 DNA is TGTGCCGGCGGGCAGGAAGGTAATCAGCCCCAGCATTTT.

The chain links TRBV2 to TRBJ2-5, with 9 bases identical to TRBD2. J was trimmed by 5 bases and V by 0 bases; bases with no gene match: 4. Per the germline V gene, CDR1 is SNHLY and CDR2 is FYNNEI. This CDR3 has 15 residues. CDR3 sequence: CASSEAPSGRETQYF. CDR3 bases: TGTGCCAGCAGTGAAGCGCCCAGCGGGAGGGAGACCCAGTACTTC.